The 12 T cell receptor beta chains below were found in one sample sequenced in a study of blood T cell repertoires in COVID-19. Using immunoSEQ multiplex PCR, the repertoire was profiled, and TCRdb retains in-frame clones only, with some absent. This sample carries 250,000 to 350,000 clones, 89% of them seen once, and the ten largest clones take around 13%. Sequencing was done on a sample of peripheral blood. The receptors stem from a woman aged 55-70 years with acute or convalescent COVID-19.

The CDR3: CASSTDSGPNTEAFF. The CDR3 coding sequence is TGTGCCAGCAGCACCGACAGTGGGCCGAACACTGAAGCTTTCTTT. The V gene is TRBV2, the J gene TRBJ1-1; perhaps TRBD1 as D (5 bases). This CDR3 has 15 residues. Trimming took 6 bases from V and 1 from J, leaving 15 bases between them. Germline CDR1 and CDR2: SNHLY and FYNNEI.

The chain couples TRBV11-2 to TRBJ2-1, with D possibly matching TRBD1 (7 bases). Deletions cut 1 base from V and 0 bases from J, with 13 bases between. Germline V lookup: CDR1 SGHAT, CDR2 FQNNGV. There are 17 residues in the CDR3. CDR3 region: CASSLGRGRDSYNEQFF. In DNA, the CDR3 is TGTGCCAGCAGCTTAGGGAGGGGGCGGGACTCCTACAATGAGCAGTTCTTC. The whole variable domain, remainder taken from reference TRBV11-2 and TRBJ2-1, is EAGVAQSPRYKIIEKRQSVAFWCNPISGHATLYWYQQILGQGPKLLIQFQNNGVVDDSQLPKDRFSAERLKGVDSTLKIQPAKLEDSAVYLCASSLGRGRDSYNEQFFGPGTRLTVL.

The chain couples TRBV7-3 to TRBJ1-4, with 7 bases fitting TRBD1. The V and J ends lost 1 base and 8 bases, in that order; junction bases with no gene match: 13. The germline V gene has CDR1 SGHTA and CDR2 FQGTGA. The CDR3 length is 17 residues. CDR3 DNA sequence: TGTGCCAGCAGCTTAATGGGTCGTGGGACAGTTGGCGAAAAACTGTTTTTT. Translating it yields CASSLMGRGTVGEKLFF.

The CDR3 coding sequence is TGTGCCAGCAGCTTGGGAGGCGGGGGGGCGAACACCGGGGAGCTGTTTTTT. It codes for CASSLGGGGANTGELFF. The genes are TRBV5-4 and TRBJ2-2; 9 nucleotides align to TRBD2. Germline CDR1 and CDR2: SGHNT and YYREEE (reference sequence). Losses at the gene ends were 0 bases for V and 0 bases for J; bases not matched to a gene: 3. The CDR3 totals 17 residues. The full variable domain, with the rest looked up from reference TRBV5-4 and TRBJ2-2, is ETGVTQSPTHLIKTRGQQVTLRCSSQSGHNTVSWYQQALGQGPQFIFQYYREEENGRGNFPPRFSGLQFPNYSSELNVNALELDDSALYLCASSLGGGGANTGELFFGEGSRLTVL.

This chain uses TRBV28 with TRBJ2-5; 9 bases are shared with TRBD1. From germline, CDR1 is MDHEN and CDR2 SYDVKM. The V gene end was trimmed by 2 bases and the J gene end by 5 bases; junction bases not matched to a gene: 6. CDR3 length equals 15 residues. The CDR3 sequence is CASSLGTGGVETQYF. CDR3 DNA sequence: TGTGCCAGCAGTTTAGGAACAGGGGGCGTCGAGACCCAGTACTTC.

The V and J genes are TRBV6-2 or TRBV6-3 and TRBJ1-1; 9 nucleotides align to TRBD1. The V segment lost 6 bases and the J segment 4 bases; nucleotides outside the gene matches: 12. The length of the CDR3 is 16 residues. Per germline, CDR1 MNHEY and CDR2 SVGEGT. CDR3 sequence: CASSQDRGPPSTEAFF. The CDR3 DNA reads TGTGCCAGCAGCCAGGACAGGGGACCCCCGAGCACTGAAGCTTTCTTT.

The chain uses TRBV7-3 and TRBJ2-1; no definite D call. The CDR3 has 16 amino acids. The germline V gene has CDR1 SGHTA and CDR2 FQGTGA. V lost 0 bases, J lost 1 base, and 10 bases lay in between. The CDR3 DNA follows: TGTGCCAGCAGCTTAACCGGAGCGATGTCCTACAATGAGCAGTTCTTC. It specifies CASSLTGAMSYNEQFF.

This clone was detected only once. The chain joins TRBV2 to TRBJ2-1; 7 positions match TRBD1. The CDR3 is made up of 18 amino acids. From germline, CDR1 is SNHLY and CDR2 FYNNEI. J was trimmed by 4 bases and V by 9 bases; bases with no gene match: 21. CDR3 DNA: TGTGCCAGGAGCGGAACAGGGGTCGCAGAGAAACCGTACAATGAGCAGTTCTTC. This gives the protein CARSGTGVAEKPYNEQFF.

This chain connects TRBV9 to TRBJ2-3, with D possibly matching TRBD2 (5 bases). Trimming left V 0 bases short and J 1 base short, with 9 bases between. The CDR3 totals 15 residues. From germline, CDR1 is SGDLS and CDR2 YYNGEE. The CDR3 sequence: CASSVAWGGTDTQYF. In DNA, the CDR3 is TGTGCCAGCAGCGTAGCTTGGGGAGGCACAGATACGCAGTATTTT.

The chain combines TRBV4-2 with TRBJ2-7, with 11 bases lining up with TRBD2. V gave up 0 bases and J gave up 6 bases; unmatched junction bases: 4. This CDR3 contains 15 residues. Germline CDR1 and CDR2: LGHNA and YNFKEQ. DNA for the CDR3: TGTGCCAGCAGCCAAGACGGTCTAGCGGGAGGCGAGCAGTACTTC. Translation: CASSQDGLAGGEQYF.

The count of this clone is one. The rearrangement links TRBV11-2 to TRBJ1-3; 7 bases fit TRBD1. The CDR3 sequence is 19 residues long. Trimming removed 2 bases from V and 0 bases from J; junction bases left unmatched: 13. Germline CDR1 reads SGHAT; CDR2 reads FQNNGV. The CDR3 protein is CASSLYDPTSGGSGNTIYF. The CDR3 DNA reads as TGTGCCAGCAGCTTATATGACCCCACGTCAGGGGGCTCTGGAAACACCATATATTTT.

This clone was counted between two and nine times. The CDR3 protein is CASSLPTGPNEKLFF. CDR3 nucleotides: TGTGCCAGCAGCTTACCGACAGGCCCTAATGAAAAACTGTTTTTT. V gene TRBV7-2 combines with J gene TRBJ1-4; a possible D gene is TRBD1 (6 bases). CDR1 SGHTA and CDR2 FQGNSA come from the germline V gene. V was trimmed by 2 bases and J by 3 bases, leaving 10 bases between them. The CDR3 consists of 15 residues.